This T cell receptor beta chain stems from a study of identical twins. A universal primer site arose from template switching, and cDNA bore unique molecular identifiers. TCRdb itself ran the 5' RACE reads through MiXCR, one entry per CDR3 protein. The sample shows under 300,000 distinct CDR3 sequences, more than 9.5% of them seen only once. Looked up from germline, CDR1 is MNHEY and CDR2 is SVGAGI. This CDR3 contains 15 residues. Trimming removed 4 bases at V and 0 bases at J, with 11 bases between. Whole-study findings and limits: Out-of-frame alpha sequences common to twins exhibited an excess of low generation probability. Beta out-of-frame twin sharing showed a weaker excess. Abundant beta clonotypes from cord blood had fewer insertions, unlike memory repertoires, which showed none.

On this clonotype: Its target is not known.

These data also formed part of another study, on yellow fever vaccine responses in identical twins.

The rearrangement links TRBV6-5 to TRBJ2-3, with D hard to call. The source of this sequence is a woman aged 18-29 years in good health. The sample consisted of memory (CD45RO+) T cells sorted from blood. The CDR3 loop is CASSFPDTSTDTQYF. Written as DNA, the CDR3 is TGTGCCAGCAGTTTCCCTGATACGAGCACAGATACGCAGTATTTT.